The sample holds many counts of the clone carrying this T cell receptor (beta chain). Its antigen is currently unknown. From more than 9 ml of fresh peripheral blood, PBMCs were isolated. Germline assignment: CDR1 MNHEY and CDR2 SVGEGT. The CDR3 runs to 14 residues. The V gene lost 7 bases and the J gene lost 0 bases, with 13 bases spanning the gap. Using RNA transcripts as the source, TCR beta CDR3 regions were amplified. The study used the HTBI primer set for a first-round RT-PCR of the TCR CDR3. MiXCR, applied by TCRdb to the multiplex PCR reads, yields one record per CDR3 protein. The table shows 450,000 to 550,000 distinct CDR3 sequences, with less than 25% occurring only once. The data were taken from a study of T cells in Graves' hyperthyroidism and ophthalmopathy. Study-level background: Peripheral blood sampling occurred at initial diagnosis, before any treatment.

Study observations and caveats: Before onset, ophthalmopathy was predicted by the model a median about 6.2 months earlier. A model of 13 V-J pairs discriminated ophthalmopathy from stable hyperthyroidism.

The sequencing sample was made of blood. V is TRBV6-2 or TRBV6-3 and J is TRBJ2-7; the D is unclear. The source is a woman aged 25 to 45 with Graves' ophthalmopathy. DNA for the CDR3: TGTGCCAGCACCAGCAGCAGGACCTCCTACGAGCAGTACTTC. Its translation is CASTSSRTSYEQYF.